The 17 T cell receptor beta chains given below trace back to one sample, sequenced in a study of cytomegalovirus exposure and HLA in healthy donors. Primers included in the PCR were 60 Vbeta and 13 Jbeta primers. TCRdb's table, derived via immunoSEQ multiplex PCR, lists solely in-frame clones and lacks some. Seen here are 150,000 or so clones, about 85% observed once, and the top ten hold around 2%. Source material: PBMCs. The receptors were sampled from a woman aged 18-30 years in good health and CMV-seronegative.

The chain carries TRBV19 and TRBJ1-2; 7 bases are shared with TRBD1. Germline assignment: CDR1 LNHDA and CDR2 SQIVND (reference sequence). J was trimmed by 8 bases and V by 7 bases; bases with no gene match: 4. The CDR3 has 11 amino acids. The CDR3 DNA sequence: TGTGCCAGTAACAGGGGTGAGGGCTACACCTTC. Its protein is CASNRGEGYTF.

Details on this clone: Other DNA sequences of this sample code for an identical CDR3. The CDR3 region has the DNA TGTGCCAGCAGACAGGGGGGGGAAAAACTGTTTTTT. Amino acids: CASRQGGEKLFF. The J gene is TRBJ1-4, the V gene TRBV2; 8 bases are a match to TRBD1. Trimming cost V 6 bases and J 8 bases; bases outside gene matches: 2. The length of the CDR3 is 12 residues. From germline, CDR1 is SNHLY and CDR2 FYNNEI.

The V gene is TRBV5-8, the J gene TRBJ2-2; D remains ambiguous. This CDR3 comprises 13 residues. V shed 0 bases and J shed 7 bases, with 7 bases lying between them. In germline, CDR1 is SGHTS, CDR2 YDEGEE. This CDR3 reads CASSLAFSGELFF. The CDR3 coding sequence is TGTGCCAGCAGCTTGGCCTTCAGCGGGGAGCTGTTTTTT.

This sequence joins TRBV5-8 and TRBJ1-4; D is perhaps TRBD1 (5 bases). This CDR3 is built from 16 residues. V was trimmed by 0 bases and J by 7 bases, leaving 16 bases between them. Germline V gives CDR1 SGHTS, CDR2 YDEGEE. In DNA, the CDR3 is TGTGCCAGCAGCTTGGGGGAGGGGCGCCTAGGTGAAAAACTGTTTTTT. It translates to CASSLGEGRLGEKLFF.

V gene TRBV7-2 combines with J gene TRBJ1-5, with D possibly TRBD1 on 5 matching bases. The CDR3 length is 18 residues. CDR1 is SGHTA and CDR2 is FQGNSA in the germline V gene. Trimming pared 1 base from V and 0 bases from J, leaving 16 bases between. The CDR3 region has the DNA TGTGCCAGCAGCTTAGGGGCTCGGGGGGTTTATAGCAATCAGCCCCAGCATTTT. This gives the protein CASSLGARGVYSNQPQHF.

The V gene is TRBV4-1, the J gene TRBJ2-3; D perhaps matches TRBD1 (6 bases). The germline V and J ends were trimmed by 4 bases and 0 bases, with 11 bases remaining between them. Germline V gene lookup returns CDR1 MGHRA and CDR2 YSYEKL. The CDR3 extends over 15 amino acids. CDR3 loop: CASSPGAGSTDTQYF. As DNA, the CDR3 is TGCGCCAGCAGCCCAGGGGCGGGCAGCACAGATACGCAGTATTTT.

The V and J genes are TRBV4-2 and TRBJ2-7; 10 bases are a match to TRBD2. CDR3 size: 16 residues. Per the germline V gene, CDR1 is LGHNA and CDR2 is YNFKEQ. The trim removed 4 bases at V and 4 bases at J, leaving 10 bases unmatched. The CDR3 spells CASSPHSGGKLYEQYF. DNA for the CDR3: TGTGCCAGCAGCCCCCATAGCGGGGGGAAACTTTACGAGCAGTACTTC.

This clone was counted between two and nine times. This sequence joins TRBV15 and TRBJ2-1, with TRBD2 as a possible D gene (5 bases). Germline V gives CDR1 LNHNV, CDR2 YYDKDF (reference sequence). The ends were cut back, 3 bases at V and 7 bases at J, with 16 bases in the middle. The CDR3 loop spans 15 amino acids. CDR3 protein: CATSRADSEVNEQFF. CDR3 coding DNA: TGTGCCACCAGCAGGGCTGACTCGGAGGTGAATGAGCAGTTCTTC. Drawing the rest from reference TRBV15 and TRBJ2-1, the complete variable domain is DAMVIQNPRYQVTQFGKPVTLSCSQTLNHNVMYWYQQKSSQAPKLLFHYYDKDFNNEADTPDNFQSRRPNTSFCFLDIRSPGLGDTAMYLCATSRADSEVNEQFFGPGTRLTVL.

A note on this clone: The junction shows a germline mismatch at one end, possibly a read error. The V call is TRBV6-5, the J call TRBJ1-5, with TRBD1 identical over 9 bases. The CDR3 is 14 residues long. The germline V gene encodes CDR1 MNHEY and CDR2 SVGAGI. CDR3 DNA: TGTGCCAGCAGCCCCGACAGGGGGAATCAGCTCCAGCATTTT. Translating gives CASSPDRGNQLQHF.

The chain is built from TRBV7-8 and TRBJ2-1; no clear D gene. The V and J ends lost 1 base and 2 bases respectively, with 9 bases between them. This CDR3 has 15 amino acids. Germline V gene data show CDR1 as SGHVS and CDR2 as FQNEAQ. This CDR3 is CASSLVPGPYNEQFF. The CDR3 region has the DNA TGTGCCAGCAGCTTAGTCCCGGGTCCCTACAATGAGCAGTTCTTC.

CDR3: CASSPLEGGTGELFF. CDR3 coding DNA: TGTGCCAGCAGCCCCCTAGAAGGAGGCACCGGGGAGCTGTTTTTT. V gene TRBV9 combines with J gene TRBJ2-2; possible D gene TRBD2, 5 bases. Germline-derived CDR1 and CDR2 are SGDLS and YYNGEE. The CDR3 loop spans 15 amino acids. The V end was cut by 4 bases, the J end by 4 bases, with 14 bases between.

The genes are TRBV13 and TRBJ2-3; 9 bases align to TRBD2. The trim removed 4 bases at V and 6 bases at J, leaving 8 bases unmatched. CDR3 length: 15 residues. The V gene's germline CDR1 is PRHDT and CDR2 FYEKMQ (reference sequence). The CDR3 region has the DNA TGTGCCAGCAGCTCCCCGGGACTAGCCCCGGATACGCAGTATTTT. The encoded protein is CASSSPGLAPDTQYF.

This chain uses TRBV4-2 with TRBJ2-7; 7 bases are a match to TRBD1. The CDR3 is made up of 16 amino acids. V gave up 0 bases and J gave up 0 bases; unmatched junction bases: 5. CDR1 and CDR2 (germline): LGHNA, YNFKEQ. For the CDR3, the DNA is TGTGCCAGCAGCCAAGAGGGACAGAGTAGCTCCTACGAGCAGTACTTC. Its translation is CASSQEGQSSSYEQYF.

The chain couples TRBV6-1 to TRBJ2-7; 8 bases fit TRBD1. V was pared by 6 bases and J by 3 bases, with 1 base of the junction left unmatched. CDR3 size: 12 residues. Germline-derived CDR1 and CDR2 are MNHNS and SASEGT. The CDR3 protein is CASSDRGYEQYF. CDR3 nucleotides: TGTGCCAGCAGCGACAGGGGCTACGAGCAGTACTTC.

The chain employs TRBV9 and TRBJ2-3; TRBD2 agrees at 11 bases. The ends lost 4 bases at V and 4 bases at J; junction bases unmatched: 14. CDR1 is SGDLS, CDR2 YYNGEE, per germline. CDR3 length: 18 amino acids. This chain's CDR3 is CASSFAGTSGAGADTQYF. The CDR3 DNA is TGTGCCAGCAGCTTTGCCGGGACTAGCGGAGCAGGGGCAGATACGCAGTATTTT.

The CDR3 bases are TGTGCCAGCAGGGCGGGACAGGGCATATACAATGAGCAGTTCTTC. Translated, it gives CASRAGQGIYNEQFF. The chain has TRBV7-2 and TRBJ2-1, with 9 bases fitting TRBD1. This CDR3 region has 15 residues. The V segment lost 6 bases and the J segment 4 bases; nucleotides outside the gene matches: 7. Per germline, CDR1 SGHTA and CDR2 FQGNSA.

The chain carries TRBV5-1 and TRBJ2-7, with 9 bases lining up with TRBD2. The trim removed 4 bases at V and 2 bases at J, leaving 13 bases unmatched. CDR1 and CDR2 from the germline V gene are SGHRS and YFSETQ. The length of the CDR3 is 17 residues. Written as DNA, the CDR3 is TGCGCCAGCAGCCCTCGCGTGGTAGCGGGAGACCCCTACGAGCAGTACTTC. This gives the protein CASSPRVVAGDPYEQYF.